The sequence of this T cell receptor (beta chain) was determined in a study of regulatory T cells in long-lasting Graves disease. Study at large: Treatment with antithyroid drugs for over 5 years, together with positive TSH receptor antibodies, meant persistent Graves' disease. Notes on the study in general: Graves' patients with persistent disease showed TCR diversity lower than patients newly diagnosed.

Sequencing libraries for TCR beta were prepared with iRepertoire HTBI primers and Arm-PCR of CDR3 regions. TCRdb reprocessed the multiplex PCR reads with MiXCR, giving one entry per CDR3 protein. The data hold approximately 500,000 distinct CDR3 sequences, with 20% to 25% observed a single time. Regarding this clonotype: Its antigen is as yet unknown.

The time point denotes: persistent/refractory GD, antithyroid drugs over 5 years with positive TRAb. The TCR library was made from RNA that had been extracted from PBMCs in TRIzol. A peripheral blood sample, around 8.5 milliliters in volume, was drawn into EDTA tubes. Sequenced material: peripheral blood mononuclear cells (PBMCs), taken when the disease was refractory, from a patient treated with antithyroid drugs. The TCR comes from a female donor with Graves disease.

The CDR3 bases are TGTGCCTGGAGTCCCCAGTGGGACAGGGAGTACGAGCAGTACTTC. Amino acid sequence: CAWSPQWDREYEQYF. V is TRBV30 and J is TRBJ2-7; TRBD1 matches 9 bases. Germline assignment: CDR1 GTSNPN and CDR2 SVGIG (reference sequence). V trimming: 2 bases; J trimming: 4 bases; junction bases outside the gene matches: 9. The CDR3 runs 15 residues.